The 27 T cell receptor beta chains below come from one sample, sequenced in a study of blood T cell repertoires in COVID-19. TCRdb's copy holds only in-frame clones and misses some; the assay was immunoSEQ multiplex PCR. The sample lists about 350,000 clones, about 90% seen once, with 2.5% to 4% in the top ten. The specimen sequenced was peripheral blood. The source is a woman aged 18-29 years who had recovered from COVID-19.

Here the CDR3 reads CASSLMVANTDTQYF. The CDR3 DNA is TGTGCCAGCAGCTTGATGGTAGCCAACACAGATACGCAGTATTTT. The chain joins TRBV7-2 to TRBJ2-3; D is unclear. The CDR3 is 15 residues long. CDR1 is SGHTA and CDR2 is FQGNSA in the germline V gene. The V end was cut by 3 bases, the J end by 2 bases, with 12 bases between.

To note about this clone: The junction shows a germline mismatch at one end, possibly a read error. The chain is built from TRBV12-3 or TRBV12-4 and TRBJ2-1; no clear D gene. The CDR3 has 13 residues. The CDR3, as DNA: TGTGCCAGCAGTTTAGTCTCCCACAATGAGCAGTTCTTC. Amino acid sequence: CASSLVSHNEQFF.

In regard to this clone: The same CDR3 can be traced to other DNA sequences in this sample. J is TRBJ2-2 and V is TRBV29-1; tentatively, D is TRBD2 (5 bases). This CDR3 has 13 amino acids. V lost 0 bases and J 4 bases, leaving 6 bases between the germline ends. Germline V gene lookup returns CDR1 SQVTM and CDR2 ANQGSEA. The CDR3 region is CSVEDRGTGELFF. CDR3 in DNA: TGCAGCGTTGAAGACCGGGGCACCGGGGAGCTGTTTTTT.

This chain links TRBV19 with TRBJ1-2; 11 bases agree with TRBD1. The trim removed 5 bases at V and 5 bases at J, leaving 10 bases unmatched. The CDR3 sequence is 16 residues long. Germline CDR1 reads LNHDA; CDR2 reads SQIVND (reference sequence). CDR3 nucleotide sequence: TGTGCCAGTAGTGTGATCGCGGGACAGGGGGTGTATGGCTACACCTTC. It specifies CASSVIAGQGVYGYTF. The full variable domain, rest sourced from reference TRBV19 and TRBJ1-2, is DGGITQSPKYLFRKEGQNVTLSCEQNLNHDAMYWYRQDPGQGLRLIYYSQIVNDFQKGDIAEGYSVSREKKESFPLTVTSAQKNPTAFYLCASSVIAGQGVYGYTFGSGTRLTVV.

The V and J genes are TRBV9 and TRBJ2-1, with TRBD2 matching over 11 bases. The CDR3 is 15 residues long. The germline V gene has CDR1 SGDLS and CDR2 YYNGEE. V lost 4 bases to trimming and J lost 4 bases; unmatched junction nucleotides: 4. Here the CDR3 reads CASSHRTSGYNEQFF. As DNA, the CDR3 is TGTGCCAGCAGCCATCGGACTAGCGGGTACAATGAGCAGTTCTTC.

The genes are TRBV5-6 and TRBJ1-1, with D hard to call. The V end was cut by 4 bases, the J end by 3 bases, with 10 bases between. The CDR3 extends over 13 amino acids. The germline CDR1 and CDR2 sequences are SGHDT and YYEEEE. CDR3 loop: CASSHREYTEAFF. For the CDR3, the DNA is TGTGCCAGCAGCCATAGGGAGTACACTGAAGCTTTCTTT. Full variable domain (remainder filled in from reference TRBV5-6 and TRBJ1-1): DAGVTQSPTHLIKTRGQQVTLRCSPKSGHDTVSWYQQALGQGPQFIFQYYEEEERQRGNFPDRFSGHQFPNYSSELNVNALLLGDSALYLCASSHREYTEAFFGQGTRLTVV.

The rearrangement uses TRBV19 and TRBJ1-2; 7 bases line up with TRBD1. This CDR3 region has 16 residues. Looked up from germline, CDR1 is LNHDA and CDR2 is SQIVND (reference sequence). V lost 4 bases and J lost 4; bases outside the gene matches: 12. CDR3 DNA: TGTGCCAGTAGTACCCAGGGGGGACAGCTTCCCTATGGCTACACCTTC. It encodes CASSTQGGQLPYGYTF.

The rearrangement uses TRBV6-5 and TRBJ2-7; TRBD1 might be the D (6 bases). This CDR3 is built from 13 residues. Trimming took 6 bases from V and 12 from J, leaving 21 bases between them. Germline V lookup: CDR1 MNHEY, CDR2 SVGAGI. Written as DNA, the CDR3 is TGTGCCAGCAGGCCGGGTGTAGACAGGTTTCCGTACGTC. Amino acids: CASRPGVDRFPYV.

The rearrangement joins TRBV30 to TRBJ2-1; D is possibly TRBD1 (5 bases). Trimming removed 8 bases at V and 0 bases at J, with 14 bases between. Germline CDR1 GTSNPN, CDR2 SVGIG (reference sequence). This CDR3 region has 14 residues. The CDR3 here is CAADSPNSYNEQFF. The CDR3 bases are TGTGCCGCTGACAGTCCTAACTCCTACAATGAGCAGTTCTTC.

V usage is TRBV9 and J usage is TRBJ1-1; the match to TRBD1 covers 9 bases. V shed 4 bases and J 12 bases; nucleotides not matched to a gene: 10. The CDR3 loop spans 13 amino acids. Germline V lookup: CDR1 SGDLS, CDR2 YYNGEE. In DNA form, the CDR3 reads TGTGCCAGCAGCTCCACCGGGACAGGGTTAACTTTCTTT. Its protein product is CASSSTGTGLTFF.

This chain uses TRBV9 with TRBJ2-5, with 9 bases that match TRBD2. This CDR3 has 15 residues. The germline CDR1 and CDR2 sequences are SGDLS and YYNGEE. With 3 bases clipped from V and 2 bases from J, the junction kept 5 bases outside the gene matches. As DNA, the CDR3 is TGTGCCAGCAGCGCCGGACTAGCGCTACAAGAGACCCAGTACTTC. Translated: CASSAGLALQETQYF.

J is TRBJ2-6 and V is TRBV5-1, with 7 bases aligning to TRBD1. The CDR3 totals 15 residues. Germline assignment: CDR1 SGHRS and CDR2 YFSETQ. The V and J ends lost 7 bases and 2 bases, in that order; junction bases with no gene match: 6. The CDR3 nucleotides read TGCGCCAGCGCAAGACAGGGAACTGGGGCCAACGTCCTGACTTTC. This gives the protein CASARQGTGANVLTF. The variable domain in full, completed from reference TRBV5-1 and TRBJ2-6, reads KAGVTQTPRYLIKTRGQQVTLSCSPISGHRSVSWYQQTPGQGLQFLFEYFSETQRNKGNFPGRFSGRQFSNSRSEMNVSTLELGDSALYLCASARQGTGANVLTFGAGSRLTVL.

This chain connects TRBV7-9 to TRBJ1-5; D might be TRBD1 (6 bases). The CDR3 is made up of 13 amino acids. V dropped 6 bases and J dropped 5 bases, with 11 bases sitting between them. Germline CDR1 is SEHNR and CDR2 is FQNEAQ (reference sequence). The CDR3 region is CASRGGGDQPQHF. The CDR3 nucleotides read TGTGCCAGCAGGGGAGGGGGGGATCAGCCCCAGCATTTT.

V gene TRBV29-1 combines with J gene TRBJ1-2; TRBD1 matches at 12 bases. The CDR3 contains 18 residues. The V gene end was trimmed by 3 bases and the J gene end by 4 bases; junction bases not matched to a gene: 15. The V gene's germline CDR1 is SQVTM and CDR2 ANQGSEA. The DNA for the CDR3 is TGCAGCGTTGAGGGGTTCCATGAGGGACAGGGGGCGGTCTATGGCTACACCTTC. It encodes CSVEGFHEGQGAVYGYTF.

The chain joins TRBV29-1 to TRBJ1-1; tentative D call: TRBD1 (6 bases). Trimming shortened V by 4 bases and J by 2 bases, and 14 bases separated the two germline ends. From germline, CDR1 is SQVTM and CDR2 ANQGSEA. This CDR3 region has 14 residues. The CDR3, as DNA: TGCAGCGTTGGGTACAGGGCCCCAAACACTGAAGCTTTCTTT. Amino acids: CSVGYRAPNTEAFF.

This chain joins TRBV21-1 and TRBJ2-2; the table assigns TRBD1, which was not confirmed against the DNA. TRBV21-1 is a pseudogene locus. This CDR3 is built from 20 residues. The CDR3 DNA follows: TGTGCCAGCAGCAAAGAAACCAGAAACGTTGTCTTAGGGGACAACGGGGAGCTGTTTTTT. Encoded protein: CASSKETRNVVLGDNGELFF.

The J gene is TRBJ1-4, the V gene TRBV7-2; maybe TRBD1 (6 bases). Germline V gene data show CDR1 as SGHTA and CDR2 as FQGNSA. This CDR3 has 16 residues. The germline V and J ends were trimmed by 1 base and 5 bases, with 14 bases remaining between them. The DNA for the CDR3 is TGTGCCAGCAGCTTAGTCGGTGCCAGGGGAAATGAAAAACTGTTTTTT. Encoded protein: CASSLVGARGNEKLFF.

V usage is TRBV6-5 and J usage is TRBJ1-5, with TRBD1 matching 7 bases. Looked up from germline, CDR1 is MNHEY and CDR2 is SVGAGI. V dropped 8 bases and J dropped 1; count of bases not matched to a gene: 2. The CDR3 is made up of 13 amino acids. DNA for the CDR3: TGTGCCAGCTTGGACAGGAGCAATCAGCCCCAGCATTTT. Amino acid sequence: CASLDRSNQPQHF.

V gene TRBV7-2 combines with J gene TRBJ2-1, with TRBD1 as a possible D gene (5 bases). CDR1 and CDR2 from the germline V gene are SGHTA and FQGNSA. V was pared by 6 bases and J by 0 bases, with 12 bases between. This CDR3 has 15 amino acids. Written as DNA, the CDR3 is TGTGCCAGCAGTCAGACAGCGAGCTCCTACAATGAGCAGTTCTTC. It codes for CASSQTASSYNEQFF.

Comments on this clone: Other nucleotide sequences in the sample specify the same CDR3. The chain recombines TRBV29-1 with TRBJ1-2; a weak D match, TRBD1 (5 bases). The germline V and J ends were trimmed by 4 bases and 4 bases, with 7 bases remaining between them. The CDR3 is 11 amino acids. Germline V gene lookup returns CDR1 SQVTM and CDR2 ANQGSEA. CDR3 residues: CSVGDSYGYTF. In DNA form, the CDR3 reads TGCAGCGTTGGCGACAGCTATGGCTACACCTTC.

The chain couples TRBV7-9 to TRBJ1-1; no clear D. Trimming cost V 4 bases and J 3 bases, with 9 bases left between them. Germline V CDR1 and CDR2: SEHNR, FQNEAQ (reference sequence). The CDR3 contains 13 residues. The CDR3 region has the DNA TGTGCCAGCAGCTCGCCAGGCTACACTGAAGCTTTCTTT. It encodes CASSSPGYTEAFF.

There are a few counts of this clone. J is TRBJ1-1 and V is TRBV15, with 12 bases aligning to TRBD1. Germline V CDR1 and CDR2: LNHNV, YYDKDF (reference sequence). V lost 3 bases, J lost 6 bases, and 5 bases stayed unmatched. The CDR3 runs to 15 residues. The CDR3 DNA reads as TGTGCCACCAGCAGGTGGGACAGGGGGCTTTCTGAAGCTTTCTTT. The encoded protein is CATSRWDRGLSEAFF.

The rearrangement uses TRBV21-1 and TRBJ1-5. TRBV21-1 is reported as a pseudogene. The CDR3 totals 15 residues. The CDR3 DNA reads as TGTGCCAGCATCCCTAGCAGAAAGAACAATCAGCCCCAGCATTTT. Its protein product is CASIPSRKNNQPQHF.

The V and J genes are TRBV28 and TRBJ2-7, with 9 positions matching TRBD1. CDR1 and CDR2 from the germline V gene are MDHEN and SYDVKM. This CDR3 comprises 21 residues. V dropped 5 bases and J dropped 2; count of bases not matched to a gene: 25. The CDR3 here is CASSTSYRDRAFALSAYEQYV. DNA for the CDR3: TGTGCCAGCAGTACGAGTTACCGGGACAGGGCATTCGCCCTATCCGCCTACGAGCAGTACGTC.

The chain joins TRBV24-1 to TRBJ2-7; 14 positions agree with TRBD2. CDR3 size: 13 residues. From germline, CDR1 is KGHDR and CDR2 SFDVKD. V gave up 9 bases and J gave up 10 bases; unmatched junction bases: 7. The CDR3 DNA sequence: TGTGCCACCCTAGGACTAGCGGGAGGCCTTCAGTACGTC. Its protein is CATLGLAGGLQYV.

In its sample, this clone was seen a few times. The rearrangement uses TRBV7-9 and TRBJ1-3, with 7 bases lining up with TRBD1. V was clipped by 3 bases and J by 4 bases; unmatched bases: 6. The germline V gene encodes CDR1 SEHNR and CDR2 FQNEAQ (reference sequence). This CDR3 contains 15 residues. The CDR3: CASSFLLGGGNTIYF. The CDR3 DNA sequence: TGTGCCAGCAGCTTTTTGCTAGGGGGCGGAAACACCATATATTTT.

The chain is built from TRBV19 and TRBJ2-1, with 8 positions matching TRBD2. J gave up 7 bases and V 6 bases, and 8 bases lay outside the gene matches. This CDR3 region has 14 residues. CDR1 and CDR2 (germline): LNHDA, SQIVND (reference sequence). The CDR3 DNA reads as TGTGCCAGTAGCCTCGGGACTAGGGGGAATGAGCAGTTCTTC. The encoded protein is CASSLGTRGNEQFF.